Presented here are 14 T cell receptor beta chains from one specimen sequenced in a study of OX40 agonist ivuxolimab in advanced cancers. Assay: immunoSEQ multiplex PCR; the TCRdb copy retains only in-frame clones and omits some. This table has approximately 50,000 clones, roughly three quarters appearing once. Sequenced here: CD4+ or CD8+ T cells sorted from blood, sampled in a trial of the OX40 agonist ivuxolimab. The receptor source for this set is an adult with an advanced solid tumor such as melanoma, head and neck, liver or kidney cancer.

The chain links TRBV7-6 to TRBJ2-7; TRBD2 matches 12 bases. Germline CDR1 reads SGHVS; CDR2 reads FNYEAQ. CDR3 length equals 16 residues. V gave up 5 bases and J gave up 2 bases; unmatched junction bases: 7. CDR3 protein: CASSPRTSGNTYEQYF. In DNA, the CDR3 is TGTGCCAGCAGCCCGAGGACTAGCGGGAACACCTACGAGCAGTACTTC. Filled out from reference TRBV7-6 and TRBJ2-7, the complete variable domain reads GAGVSQSPRYKVTKRGQDVALRCDPISGHVSLYWYRQALGQGPEFLTYFNYEAQQDKSGLPNDRFSAERPEGSISTLTIQRTEQRDSAMYRCASSPRTSGNTYEQYFGPGTRLTVT.

The chain carries TRBV6-6 and TRBJ1-5; the D gene is possibly TRBD1 (6 bases). CDR1 and CDR2 from the germline V gene are MNHNY and SVGAGI (reference sequence). This CDR3 comprises 15 residues. With 2 bases removed from V and 0 bases from J, the gap between germline ends came to 8 bases. The CDR3 loop reads CASSYEDSSNQPQHF. The CDR3 bases are TGTGCCAGCAGTTACGAGGACAGTAGCAATCAGCCCCAGCATTTT.

The rearrangement uses TRBV6-5 and TRBJ1-5; D not resolved. Germline V gene sequence: CDR1 MNHEY, CDR2 SVGAGI. There are 13 residues in the CDR3. V was cut by 7 bases and J by 6 bases, with 13 bases left in between. In nucleotides, the CDR3 is TGTGCCAGCACCGCTAACTATGGTCAGCCCCAGCATTTT. Protein product: CASTANYGQPQHF.

V gene TRBV28 combines with J gene TRBJ1-2; D gene unclear. This CDR3 spans 13 amino acids. Per germline, CDR1 MDHEN and CDR2 SYDVKM. V was trimmed by 5 bases and J by 8 bases, leaving 15 bases between them. CDR3 coding DNA: TGTGCCAGCAGTCCGGAATCCCCGTACGGCTACACCTTC. Its protein product is CASSPESPYGYTF.

The chain uses TRBV19 and TRBJ1-2; the match to TRBD1 covers 11 bases. This CDR3 region has 19 residues. V dropped 4 bases and J dropped 8; count of bases not matched to a gene: 21. The germline V gene encodes CDR1 LNHDA and CDR2 SQIVND (reference sequence). The CDR3: CASSTVDRGQADLIIGYTF. The CDR3 DNA follows: TGTGCCAGTAGTACCGTGGACAGGGGGCAAGCGGACCTCATTATCGGCTACACCTTC.

This clone was counted once. V and J are TRBV10-3 and TRBJ1-1, with a tentative D call TRBD1 (5 bases). With 2 bases removed from V and 5 bases from J, the gap between germline ends came to 18 bases. Germline CDR1 is ENHRY and CDR2 is SYGVKD. The length of the CDR3 is 16 residues. CDR3 loop: CAISEGPAGSGTEAFF. Written as DNA, the CDR3 is TGTGCCATCAGTGAGGGTCCCGCGGGCTCAGGGACTGAAGCTTTCTTT.

The chain couples TRBV5-4 to TRBJ2-7, with D perhaps matching TRBD1 (5 bases). With 3 bases removed from V and 4 bases from J, the gap between germline ends came to 11 bases. The CDR3 spans 13 residues. Looked up from germline, CDR1 is SGHNT and CDR2 is YYREEE (reference sequence). DNA for the CDR3: TGTGCCAGCAGCTGGGTAGGGGCTTACGAGCAGTACTTC. This gives the protein CASSWVGAYEQYF.

V gene TRBV5-1 combines with J gene TRBJ2-7, with TRBD2 matching 8 bases. The V segment lost 0 bases and the J segment 5 bases; nucleotides outside the gene matches: 7. CDR1 is SGHRS, CDR2 YFSETQ, per germline. This CDR3 comprises 15 residues. In DNA form, the CDR3 reads TGCGCCAGCAGCTTGGTTTTAGCGGGACGGAACGAGCAGTACTTC. It encodes CASSLVLAGRNEQYF. The full variable domain, in which reference TRBV5-1 and TRBJ2-7 provide the parts outside the CDR3, is KAGVTQTPRYLIKTRGQQVTLSCSPISGHRSVSWYQQTPGQGLQFLFEYFSETQRNKGNFPGRFSGRQFSNSRSEMNVSTLELGDSALYLCASSLVLAGRNEQYFGPGTRLTVT.

The V call is TRBV28, the J call TRBJ2-7; tentatively, D is TRBD2 (5 bases). The germline gives CDR1 MDHEN, CDR2 SYDVKM. Trimming took off 3 bases at V and 6 bases at J, with 18 bases between the two ends. This CDR3 comprises 15 residues. The CDR3 loop reads CASSFVGPREGEQYF. The CDR3 region has the DNA TGTGCCAGCAGTTTCGTAGGACCGCGAGAGGGCGAGCAGTACTTC.

The J gene is TRBJ2-1, the V gene TRBV7-3; TRBD2 aligns across 8 bases. CDR1 and CDR2 from the germline V gene are SGHTA and FQGTGA. V dropped 5 bases and J dropped 3; count of bases not matched to a gene: 9. The CDR3 runs 16 residues. CDR3 loop: CASSGGGSGSYNEQFF. CDR3 nucleotide sequence: TGTGCCAGCAGCGGCGGGGGGAGCGGGAGCTACAATGAGCAGTTCTTC.

This chain links TRBV19 with TRBJ2-5; 8 bases align to TRBD1. CDR1 is LNHDA and CDR2 is SQIVND in the germline V gene (reference sequence). The CDR3 is 16 residues long. V shed 0 bases and J 5 bases; nucleotides not matched to a gene: 8. CDR3 in amino acids: CASSIDRGLPSETQYF. The CDR3 DNA follows: TGTGCCAGTAGTATAGACAGGGGGCTTCCCAGCGAGACCCAGTACTTC.

By sample share, this clone is medium-sized. The chain carries TRBV7-9 and TRBJ1-1; possibly TRBD1 for D (5 bases). V shed 0 bases and J shed 8 bases, with 13 bases lying between them. This CDR3 has 14 residues. Germline V gene lookup returns CDR1 SEHNR and CDR2 FQNEAQ (reference sequence). CDR3 amino acids: CASSLAWMGDEAFF. In DNA, the CDR3 is TGTGCCAGCAGCTTAGCGTGGATGGGGGACGAAGCTTTCTTT.

The chain is built from TRBV7-2 and TRBJ1-2; TRBD1 agrees at 10 bases. CDR1 is SGHTA and CDR2 is FQGNSA in the germline V gene. The CDR3 length is 15 residues. V shed 5 bases, J shed 4 bases, and the junction held 7 bases outside the gene matches. CDR3 in DNA: TGTGCCAGCAGCGAGCCGGGACAGGGGTCCTATGGCTACACCTTC. Translation gives CASSEPGQGSYGYTF.

The chain recombines TRBV5-8 with TRBJ1-4, with no clear D. CDR1 is SGHTS, CDR2 YDEGEE, per germline. The CDR3 extends over 15 amino acids. V shed 5 bases and J shed 0 bases, with 11 bases lying between them. As DNA, the CDR3 is TGTGCCAGCAGGCGCTCGGGGACAACTAATGAAAAACTGTTTTTT. Its translation: CASRRSGTTNEKLFF.